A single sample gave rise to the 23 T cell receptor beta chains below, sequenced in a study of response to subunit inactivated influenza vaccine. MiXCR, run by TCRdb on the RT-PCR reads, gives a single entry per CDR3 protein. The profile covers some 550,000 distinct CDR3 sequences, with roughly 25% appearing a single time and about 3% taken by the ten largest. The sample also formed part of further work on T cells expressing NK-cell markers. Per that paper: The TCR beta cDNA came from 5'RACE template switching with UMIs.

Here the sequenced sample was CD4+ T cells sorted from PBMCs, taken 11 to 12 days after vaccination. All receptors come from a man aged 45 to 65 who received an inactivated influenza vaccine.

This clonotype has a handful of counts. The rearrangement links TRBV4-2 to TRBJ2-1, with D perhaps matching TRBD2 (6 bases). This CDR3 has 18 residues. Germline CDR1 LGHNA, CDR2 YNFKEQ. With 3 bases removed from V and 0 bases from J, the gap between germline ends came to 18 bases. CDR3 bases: TGTGCCAGCAGCCACGAGGGCGGGGTCTCGAGCTCCTACAATGAGCAGTTCTTC. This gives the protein CASSHEGGVSSSYNEQFF.

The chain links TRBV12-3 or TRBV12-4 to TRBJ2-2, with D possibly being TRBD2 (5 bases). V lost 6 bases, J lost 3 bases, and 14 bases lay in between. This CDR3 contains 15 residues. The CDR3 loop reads CASSSSGIYTGELFF. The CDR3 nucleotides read TGTGCCAGCAGCTCCAGCGGCATATACACCGGGGAGCTGTTTTTT.

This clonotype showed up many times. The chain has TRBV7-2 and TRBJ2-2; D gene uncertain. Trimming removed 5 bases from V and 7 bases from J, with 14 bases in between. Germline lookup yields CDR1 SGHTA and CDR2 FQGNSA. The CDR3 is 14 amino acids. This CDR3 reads CASSPVAVGGELFF. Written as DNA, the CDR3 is TGTGCCAGCAGCCCCGTAGCTGTTGGCGGGGAGCTGTTTTTT. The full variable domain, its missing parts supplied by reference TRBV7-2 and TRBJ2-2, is GAGVSQSPSNKVTEKGKDVELRCDPISGHTALYWYRQSLGQGLEFLIYFQGNSAPDKSGLPSDRFSAERTGGSVSTLTIQRTQQEDSAVYLCASSPVAVGGELFFGEGSRLTVL.

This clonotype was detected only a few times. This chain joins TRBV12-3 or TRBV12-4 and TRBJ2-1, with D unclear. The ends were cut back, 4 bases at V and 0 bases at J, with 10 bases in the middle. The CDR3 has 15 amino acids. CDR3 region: CASSSKGGSYNEQFF. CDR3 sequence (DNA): TGTGCCAGCAGTTCTAAGGGCGGCTCCTACAATGAGCAGTTCTTC.

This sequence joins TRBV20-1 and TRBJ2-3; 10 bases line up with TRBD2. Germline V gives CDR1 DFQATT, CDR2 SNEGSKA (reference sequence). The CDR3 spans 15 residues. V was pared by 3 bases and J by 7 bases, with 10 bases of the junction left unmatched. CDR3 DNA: TGCAGTGCTAGTGTTCTGCTAGCGGGAGCGAATACGCAGTATTTT. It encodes CSASVLLAGANTQYF.

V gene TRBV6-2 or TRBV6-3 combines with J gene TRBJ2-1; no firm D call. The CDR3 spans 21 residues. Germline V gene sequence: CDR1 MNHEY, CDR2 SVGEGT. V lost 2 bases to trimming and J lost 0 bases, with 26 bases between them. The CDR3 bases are TGTGCCAGCAGTTACGGTGCACACCCTAATCTTGCCCCTAGCTCCTACAATGAGCAGTTCTTC. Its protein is CASSYGAHPNLAPSSYNEQFF.

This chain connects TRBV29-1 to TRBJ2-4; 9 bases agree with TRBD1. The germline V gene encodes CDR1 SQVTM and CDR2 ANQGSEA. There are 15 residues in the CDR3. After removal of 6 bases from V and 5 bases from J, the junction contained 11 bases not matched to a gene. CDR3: CSVKGQGNFENIQYF. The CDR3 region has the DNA TGCAGCGTGAAGGGACAGGGAAACTTTGAAAACATTCAGTACTTC.

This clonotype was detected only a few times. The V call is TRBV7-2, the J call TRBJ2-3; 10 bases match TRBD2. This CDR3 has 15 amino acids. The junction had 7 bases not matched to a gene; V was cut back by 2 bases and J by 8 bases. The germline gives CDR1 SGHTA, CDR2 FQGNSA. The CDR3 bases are TGTGCCAGCAGCTTAAGCGGGAGGGCCCTCAGTACGCAGTATTTT. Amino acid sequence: CASSLSGRALSTQYF. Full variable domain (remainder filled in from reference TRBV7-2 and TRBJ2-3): GAGVSQSPSNKVTEKGKDVELRCDPISGHTALYWYRQSLGQGLEFLIYFQGNSAPDKSGLPSDRFSAERTGGSVSTLTIQRTQQEDSAVYLCASSLSGRALSTQYFGPGTRLTVL.

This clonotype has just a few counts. CDR3 sequence reads: CSAGGGTVSSYEQYF. DNA for the CDR3: TGCAGTGCCGGGGGGGGGACAGTGAGCTCCTACGAGCAGTACTTC. The V gene is TRBV20-1, the J gene TRBJ2-7; D may be TRBD2 (8 bases). This CDR3 contains 15 residues. In germline, CDR1 is DFQATT, CDR2 SNEGSKA (reference sequence). Trimming pared 6 bases from V and 0 bases from J, leaving 18 bases between.

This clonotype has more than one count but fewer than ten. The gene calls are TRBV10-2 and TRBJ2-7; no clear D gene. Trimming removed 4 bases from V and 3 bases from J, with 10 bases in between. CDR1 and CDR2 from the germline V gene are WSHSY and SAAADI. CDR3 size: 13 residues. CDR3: CASSAGSHYEQYF. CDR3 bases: TGCGCCAGCAGTGCAGGTTCTCACTACGAGCAGTACTTC.

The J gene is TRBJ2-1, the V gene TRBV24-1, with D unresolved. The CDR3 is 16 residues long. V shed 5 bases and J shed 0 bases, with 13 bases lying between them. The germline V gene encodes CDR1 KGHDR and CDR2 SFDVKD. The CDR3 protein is CATSGFTASSYNEQFF. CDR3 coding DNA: TGTGCCACCAGTGGTTTTACCGCGAGCTCCTACAATGAGCAGTTCTTC.

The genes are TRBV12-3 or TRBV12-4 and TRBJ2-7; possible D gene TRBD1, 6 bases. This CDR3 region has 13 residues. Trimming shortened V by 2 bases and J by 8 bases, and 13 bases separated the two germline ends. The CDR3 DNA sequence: TGTGCCAGCAGTTTAATGGAAGGACAGCAGCAGTACTTC. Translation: CASSLMEGQQQYF.

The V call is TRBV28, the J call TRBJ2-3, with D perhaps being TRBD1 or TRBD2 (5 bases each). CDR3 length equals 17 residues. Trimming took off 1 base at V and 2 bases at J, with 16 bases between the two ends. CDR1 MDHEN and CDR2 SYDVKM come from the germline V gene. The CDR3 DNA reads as TGTGCCAGCAGTTTATTGGGTGCTGGGGGAGCCACAGATACGCAGTATTTT. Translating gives CASSLLGAGGATDTQYF.

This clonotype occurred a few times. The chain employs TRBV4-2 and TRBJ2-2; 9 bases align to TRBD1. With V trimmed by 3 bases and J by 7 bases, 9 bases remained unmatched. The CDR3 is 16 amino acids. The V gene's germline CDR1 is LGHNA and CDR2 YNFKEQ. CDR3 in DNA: TGTGCCAGCAGCCACCTTGGACAGGGGAAGGGCGGGGAGCTGTTTTTT. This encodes CASSHLGQGKGGELFF.

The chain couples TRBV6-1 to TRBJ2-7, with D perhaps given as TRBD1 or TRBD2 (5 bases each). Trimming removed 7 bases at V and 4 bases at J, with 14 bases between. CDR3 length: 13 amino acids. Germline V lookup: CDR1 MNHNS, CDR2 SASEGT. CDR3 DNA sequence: TGTGCCAGCACCCCTGGGGACGGGTACGAGCAGTACTTC. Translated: CASTPGDGYEQYF.

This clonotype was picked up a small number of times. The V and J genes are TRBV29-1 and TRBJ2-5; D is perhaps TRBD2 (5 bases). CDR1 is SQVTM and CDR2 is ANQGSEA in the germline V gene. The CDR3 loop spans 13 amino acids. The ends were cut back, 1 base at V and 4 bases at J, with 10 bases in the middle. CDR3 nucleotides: TGCAGCGTTGAAGGAGGGTTAAGAGAGACCCAGTACTTC. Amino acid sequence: CSVEGGLRETQYF.

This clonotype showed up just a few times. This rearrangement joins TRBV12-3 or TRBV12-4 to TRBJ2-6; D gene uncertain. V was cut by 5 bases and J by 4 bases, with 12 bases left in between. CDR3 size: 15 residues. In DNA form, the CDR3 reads TGTGCCAGCAGTCGCCGACTGTGGGGGGCCAACGTCCTGACTTTC. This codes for CASSRRLWGANVLTF.

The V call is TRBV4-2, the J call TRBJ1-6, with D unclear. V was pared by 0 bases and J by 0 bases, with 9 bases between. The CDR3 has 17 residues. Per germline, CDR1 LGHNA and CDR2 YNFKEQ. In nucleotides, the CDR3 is TGTGCCAGCAGCCAAGATCAGCAGAGCTCCTATAATTCACCCCTCCACTTT. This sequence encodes CASSQDQQSSYNSPLHF.

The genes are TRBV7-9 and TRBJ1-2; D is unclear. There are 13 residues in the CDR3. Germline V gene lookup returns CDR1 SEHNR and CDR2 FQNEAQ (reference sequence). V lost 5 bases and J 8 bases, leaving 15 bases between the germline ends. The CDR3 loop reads CASSIDTFGGYTF. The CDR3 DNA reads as TGTGCCAGCAGCATCGACACCTTCGGAGGCTACACCTTC.

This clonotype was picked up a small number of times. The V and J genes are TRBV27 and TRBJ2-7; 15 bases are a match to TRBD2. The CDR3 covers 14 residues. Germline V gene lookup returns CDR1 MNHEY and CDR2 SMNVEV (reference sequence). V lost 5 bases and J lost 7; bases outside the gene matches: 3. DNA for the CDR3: TGTGCCAGCAGTGGGACTAGCGGGAGGAGGGAGCAGTACTTC. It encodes CASSGTSGRREQYF.

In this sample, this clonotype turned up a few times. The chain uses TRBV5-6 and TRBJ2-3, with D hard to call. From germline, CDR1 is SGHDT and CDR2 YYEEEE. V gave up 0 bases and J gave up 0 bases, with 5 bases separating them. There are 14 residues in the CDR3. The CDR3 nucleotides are TGTGCCAGCAGCTTGGTTGACAGCACAGATACGCAGTATTTT. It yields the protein CASSLVDSTDTQYF.

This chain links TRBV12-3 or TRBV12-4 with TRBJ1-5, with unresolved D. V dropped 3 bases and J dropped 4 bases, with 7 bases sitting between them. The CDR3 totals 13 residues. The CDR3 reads CASSLAANQPQHF. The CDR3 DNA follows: TGTGCCAGCAGTTTGGCAGCAAATCAGCCCCAGCATTTT.

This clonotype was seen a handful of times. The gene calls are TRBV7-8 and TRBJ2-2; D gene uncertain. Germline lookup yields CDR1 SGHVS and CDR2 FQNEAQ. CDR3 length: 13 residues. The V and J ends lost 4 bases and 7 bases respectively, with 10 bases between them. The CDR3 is CASSSDNLGELFF. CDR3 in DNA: TGTGCCAGCAGCTCTGACAACCTCGGGGAGCTGTTTTTT.